This T cell receptor beta chain was captured by sequencing in a study of cytomegalovirus exposure and HLA in healthy donors. Whole-study results and caveats: A later analysis linked around 15,000 TCR beta sequences to HLA alleles at 0.05 false discovery rate. A later analysis reportedly found that, within productive TCRs, an Asian-associated ancestry cluster had fewer N-insertions than the mean observed across the roughly 730 donors. For TCR beta chains, V- and J-gene trimming was later linked to a missense DCLRE1C variant.

This clone was observed a few times. Antigen unknown. The PCR employed 60 Vbeta primers together with 13 Jbeta primers. Profiled with immunoSEQ multiplex PCR; TCRdb holds only in-frame clones, not every one. The data contain about 200,000 clones, nearly 80% of them singletons. Germline CDR1 is SGHTA and CDR2 is FQGNSA. V was clipped by 1 base and J by 8 bases; unmatched bases: 7. The CDR3 is 16 residues long. The genes are TRBV7-2 and TRBJ2-1, with 11 bases fitting TRBD2. The receptor's source is a man younger than 30 in good health and CMV-seronegative. The sequenced sample was PBMCs. The CDR3 sequence is CASSLEGTSGSDEQFF. The CDR3 DNA follows: TGTGCCAGCAGCTTAGAGGGAACTAGCGGGAGCGATGAGCAGTTCTTC.